This T cell receptor beta chain was sequenced during a study of blood T cells in healthy people across ages. Primers used in a second PCR of about 6 to 11 cycles were a sample-barcoded 5' primer and a J-beta primer mix. MiXCR was run by TCRdb on the 5' RACE reads, yielding one entry per CDR3 protein. The sample contains about 400,000 distinct CDR3 sequences, roughly half of which appear only once. Germline CDR1 MNHEY, CDR2 SMNVEV (reference sequence). The CDR3 has 23 residues. V shed 4 bases, J shed 7 bases, and the junction held 31 bases outside the gene matches. The people who gave samples were healthy Caucasians from Russia, aged roughly 6 to 100. Each of the donors had roughly 9.3 milliliters of peripheral blood drawn into EDTA-treated Vacutainer tubes.

Sequencing input: blood. The rearrangement links TRBV27 to TRBJ2-1, with 10 bases fitting TRBD2. The receptor was derived from a man in his 60s in good health. The CDR3 DNA sequence: TGTGCCAGCAGTTCCACGACTAGCGGGCATCCCCAGAACATACCGTTGATAGAGAATGAGCAGTTCTTC. Amino acid sequence: CASSSTTSGHPQNIPLIENEQFF.